This is a list of T cell receptor beta chains from one sample in a study of blood T cells in healthy people across ages. TCRdb called the 5' RACE reads again in MiXCR, with one record for every CDR3 protein. This sample has roughly 680,000 distinct CDR3 sequences; over 45% occur once, and the top ten carry roughly 30%. Sequencing input: blood. These receptors were obtained from a woman aged 60 to 75 in good health. Both conserved end residues are part of each CDR3. Each record gives: clone size, V gene, CDR3 protein. Size is stated for part of the rows, as once, few or many counts, or as a class when the clone is expanded.

>NA|TRBV3-1
CASSLPGLPGEQYF
>NA|TRBV20-1
CSAGPNEKLFF
>NA|TRBV29-1
CSVGGDRGGLGGYTF
>NA|TRBV20-1
CSASKGGYGTDYEQYF
>few|TRBV20-1
CSALDRGINGYTF
>few|TRBV7-3
CASSPQTSKLAGANVLTF
>once|TRBV28
CASSLRTSGRLRNEQFF
>NA|TRBV7-2
CASRPGPLETQYF
>NA|TRBV20-1
CSASPGQGRSGANVLTF
>NA|TRBV14
CASSGGQSEAFF
>NA|TRBV20-1
CSAVVSGSYDNEQFF
>few|TRBV12-3/TRBV12-4
CASSFLTGSEKLFF
>NA|TRBV2
CASSEGMQAYEQYF
>few|TRBV20-1
CSAIRDIAYEQYF
>NA|TRBV3-1
CASSQGLAGAGANVLTF
>few|TRBV7-8
CASSLELVQFF
>NA|TRBV6-5
CASSSHPGGGRFINEQFF
>NA|TRBV27
CASSGGLAGTSYEQYF
>NA|TRBV5-8
CASSPGTSGRIYEQYF
>NA|TRBV28
CASSFFGGINSPLHF
>NA|TRBV6-2/TRBV6-3
CASSIDSYYGYTF
>few|TRBV20-1
CSASAVMVEQFF
>few|TRBV20-1
CSAGKGVNTEAFF
>few|TRBV20-1
CSASSGSSYNEQYF
>NA|TRBV5-1
CASSLTGGSTDTQYF
>NA|TRBV20-1
CSARHGRAYNEQFF
>NA|TRBV7-2
CASSLAPGAVEQYF
>few|TRBV7-6
CASSLPATGELFF
>few|TRBV3-1
CASSQGTGATEAFF
>NA|TRBV12-3/TRBV12-4
CASSLGGRATEQYF
>once|TRBV7-3
CASSRASGTGTDTQYF
>NA|TRBV3-1
CASSRGTGDGYTF
>NA|TRBV7-3
CASSPRGSGYNEQFF
>NA|TRBV10-3
CAISVSSPNTGELFF
>NA|TRBV30
CAWSGGYNSPLHF
>NA|TRBV7-2
CASSLGRGRGYTF
>NA|TRBV9
CASSVDPGQHYEQYF
>NA|TRBV7-2
CASTLDRGEWEQFF
>NA|TRBV3-1
CASTRGGVETEAFF
>many|TRBV20-1
CSASPTSVAETQYF
>NA|TRBV28
CASSLNRDRAGQPQHF
>NA|TRBV15
CATSRDARGGNSPLHF
>NA|TRBV6-2/TRBV6-3
CASRTLGANVLTF